Presented here are 2 T cell receptor beta chains from one specimen sequenced in a study of T cell repertoires in cytomegalovirus infection. TCRdb re-called the reads with MiXCR, one entry per CDR3 protein. This table holds 110,000 or so distinct CDR3 sequences, about 33% found once. The antigens these receptors bind are not known. Sequencing used CD8+ T cells from cultured PBMCs, obtained from culture after CMV antigen stimulation. These receptors were obtained from a human donor in good health (CMV status not recorded). Some clones in this sample may be carry-over from other donors' samples.

This clonotype has a single count. Compared with germline, one end of the junction differs, possibly owing to a read error. This chain connects TRBV4-1 to TRBJ2-2, with TRBD1 as a possible D gene (6 bases). Germline-derived CDR1 and CDR2 are MGHRA and YSYEKL. This CDR3 region has 17 residues. This chain's CDR3 is CASSPPQGSANTGELFF. The CDR3 DNA reads TGTGCCAGCAGCCCCCCACAGGGAAGCGCGAACACCGGGGAGCTGTTTTTT.

The chain combines TRBV12-3 or TRBV12-4 with TRBJ1-1, with D possibly being TRBD1 (6 bases). V gave up 5 bases and J gave up 11 bases, with 18 bases separating them. This CDR3 has 13 residues. This CDR3 reads CASSLGSGAGAFF. The DNA of the CDR3 is TGTGCCAGCAGTCTAGGGTCGGGGGCAGGTGCTTTCTTT.